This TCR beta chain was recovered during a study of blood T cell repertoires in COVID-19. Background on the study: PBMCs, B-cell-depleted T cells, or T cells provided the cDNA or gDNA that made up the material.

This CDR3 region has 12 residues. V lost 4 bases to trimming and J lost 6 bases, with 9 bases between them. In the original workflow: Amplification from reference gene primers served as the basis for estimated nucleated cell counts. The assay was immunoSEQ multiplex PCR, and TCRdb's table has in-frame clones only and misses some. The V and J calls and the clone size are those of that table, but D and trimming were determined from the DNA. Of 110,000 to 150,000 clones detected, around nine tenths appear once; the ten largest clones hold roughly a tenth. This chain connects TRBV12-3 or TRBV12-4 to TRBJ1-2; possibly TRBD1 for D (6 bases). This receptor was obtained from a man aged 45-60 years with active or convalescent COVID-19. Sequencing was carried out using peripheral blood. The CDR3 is CASSSYRDGYTF. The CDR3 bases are TGTGCCAGCAGTTCATACAGGGATGGCTACACCTTC.